A single sample is the source of the 2 T cell receptor beta chains below, sequenced in a study of blood T cell repertoires in COVID-19. Sequencing used immunoSEQ multiplex PCR; TCRdb keeps in-frame clones, though not all of them. The sample has about 500,000 clones, about nine tenths seen once. Sample: PBMCs or T cells enriched from blood (not recorded which). Every receptor here comes from a young woman who had recovered from COVID-19.

This clone has only one observation. V and J are TRBV2 and TRBJ2-5; TRBD1 is a possible D gene (6 bases). The V and J ends lost 3 bases and 7 bases respectively, with 18 bases between them. This CDR3 contains 15 residues. Germline CDR1 and CDR2: SNHLY and FYNNEI. The CDR3 DNA sequence: TGTGCCAGCAGTGATAACAGGGCAGAAGACGGGACCCAGTACTTC. Encoded protein: CASSDNRAEDGTQYF.

V and J are TRBV7-2 and TRBJ2-3, with D tentatively TRBD1 (6 bases). This CDR3 has 14 residues. The V and J ends lost 3 bases and 3 bases respectively, with 10 bases between them. Germline values: CDR1 SGHTA, CDR2 FQGNSA. CDR3 region: CASSLGAATDTQYF. The DNA of the CDR3 is TGTGCCAGCAGCTTGGGGGCTGCGACAGATACGCAGTATTTT.